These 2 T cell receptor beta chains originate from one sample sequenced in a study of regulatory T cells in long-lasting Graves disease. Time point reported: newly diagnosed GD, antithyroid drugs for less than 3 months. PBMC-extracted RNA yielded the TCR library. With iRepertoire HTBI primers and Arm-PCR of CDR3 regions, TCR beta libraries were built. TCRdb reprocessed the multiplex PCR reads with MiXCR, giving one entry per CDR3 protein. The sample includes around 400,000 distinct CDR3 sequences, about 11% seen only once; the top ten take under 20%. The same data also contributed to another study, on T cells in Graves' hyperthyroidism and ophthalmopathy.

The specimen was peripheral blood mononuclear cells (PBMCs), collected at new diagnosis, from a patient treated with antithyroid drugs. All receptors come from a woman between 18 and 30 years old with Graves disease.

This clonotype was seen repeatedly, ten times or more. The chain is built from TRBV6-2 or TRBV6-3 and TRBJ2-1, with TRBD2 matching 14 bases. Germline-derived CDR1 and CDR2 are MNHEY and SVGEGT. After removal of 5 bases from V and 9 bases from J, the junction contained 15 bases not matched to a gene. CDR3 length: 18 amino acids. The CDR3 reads CASSGGPRTSGGPGEQFF. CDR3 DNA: TGTGCCAGCAGTGGGGGCCCAAGGACTAGCGGGGGGCCAGGTGAGCAGTTCTTC.

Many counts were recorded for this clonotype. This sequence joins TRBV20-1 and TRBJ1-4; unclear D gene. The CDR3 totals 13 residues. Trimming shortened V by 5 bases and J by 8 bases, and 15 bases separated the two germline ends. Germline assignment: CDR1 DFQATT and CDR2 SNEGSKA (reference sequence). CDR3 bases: TGCAGTGCTTGGACCGGGAGTGGGGAAAAACTGTTTTTT. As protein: CSAWTGSGEKLFF.